The rows below give T cell receptor beta chains drawn from one sample of a study of cytomegalovirus exposure and HLA in healthy donors. The repertoire was sequenced with immunoSEQ multiplex PCR; TCRdb's copy has only in-frame clones and lacks some. This table has 150,000 to 170,000 clones, 70% to 90% appearing once. The sequencing input was PBMCs. The receptor source for this set is a man between 18 and 35 years old in good health and CMV-seropositive. Each CDR3 is given with its conserved first and last residue. The order of the fields is V gene, J gene, D gene, clone size, CDR3 protein, CDR3 DNA. A D gene is named only where the DNA matches it firmly. For some rows the clone size is stated as once, few or many, or as a class when expanded; others skip it.

>TRBV19|TRBJ2-1|TRBD2|once
CASTIGTSGISYNEQFF
TGTGCCAGTACCATTGGGACTAGCGGGATTTCCTACAATGAGCAGTTCTTC
>TRBV19|TRBJ2-1|TRBD2|NA
CASSAGRAFYNEQFF
TGTGCCAGTAGTGCCGGGAGGGCCTTTTACAATGAGCAGTTCTTC
>TRBV4-1|TRBJ1-2|NA|NA
CASSLGMPSGGYTF
TGCGCCAGCAGCCTCGGGATGCCTTCGGGTGGCTACACCTTC
>TRBV5-1|TRBJ2-7|TRBD1|NA
CASSLDGTGLYEQYF
TGCGCCAGCAGCTTGGATGGGACAGGACTCTACGAGCAGTACTTC
>TRBV6-1|TRBJ1-5|NA|NA
CASSEGNSGLGTQHF
TGTGCCAGCAGTGAAGGGAACAGCGGGTTAGGGACCCAGCATTTT
>TRBV25-1|TRBJ2-1|TRBD2|NA
CASSDGLAWVF
TGTGCCAGCAGTGATGGACTAGCATGGGTCTTC
>TRBV6-5|TRBJ1-1|TRBD1|NA
CASSYSGTGPTEAFF
TGTGCCAGCAGTTACTCGGGGACAGGGCCCACTGAAGCTTTCTTT
>TRBV4-3|TRBJ1-5|TRBD1|NA
CASSQGFKTGYQPQHF
TGCGCCAGCAGCCAGGGTTTCAAGACAGGGTATCAGCCCCAGCATTTT
>TRBV7-3|TRBJ2-3|TRBD2|NA
CASSPLAGGSKDTQYF
TGTGCCAGCAGTCCTCTAGCGGGGGGGAGTAAAGATACGCAGTATTTT
>TRBV14|TRBJ2-5|NA|once
CASSQAASSEETQYF
TGTGCCAGCAGCCAAGCCGCGAGTTCCGAGGAGACCCAGTACTTC
>TRBV4-1|TRBJ2-7|NA|NA
CASSPYDNSYEQYF
TGCGCCAGCAGCCCATATGACAACTCCTACGAGCAGTACTTC
>TRBV25-1|TRBJ2-3|NA|NA
CASSYSSTDTQYF
TGTGCCAGCAGCTACTCAAGCACAGATACGCAGTATTTT
>TRBV4-3|TRBJ1-2|NA|NA
CASSPAGQSLRFTF
TGCGCCAGCAGCCCTGCGGGGCAGTCTCTTCGATTCACCTTC
>TRBV6-6|TRBJ1-3|NA|NA
CASKEGLNSGNTIYF
TGTGCCAGCAAGGAGGGACTTAACTCTGGAAACACCATATATTTT
>TRBV18|TRBJ1-2|NA|NA
CASSPPIANYGYTF
TGTGCCAGCTCACCACCGATAGCTAACTATGGCTACACCTTC
>TRBV27|TRBJ1-1|TRBD1|NA
CANSFLGTGVTEAFF
TGTGCCAACAGTTTCCTAGGGACAGGGGTTACTGAAGCTTTCTTT
>TRBV30|TRBJ1-2|NA|once
CAWSGQVYGYTF
TGTGCCTGGAGTGGGCAGGTCTATGGCTACACCTTC
>TRBV11-2|TRBJ2-7|NA|NA
CASSLEAAYEQYF
TGTGCCAGCAGCTTAGAGGCCGCCTACGAGCAGTACTTC
>TRBV4-3|TRBJ2-7|NA|NA
CASSQAPGNNEQYF
TGCGCCAGCAGCCAAGCCCCGGGGAATAACGAGCAGTACTTC
>TRBV27|TRBJ1-1|NA|NA
CASNLRGGRVNTEAFF
TGTGCCAGCAACCTTAGGGGCGGTAGGGTGAACACTGAAGCTTTCTTT
>TRBV7-2|TRBJ1-2|TRBD1|NA
CASSFPWTGLGGYTF
TGTGCCAGCAGCTTCCCCTGGACAGGGCTAGGGGGCTACACCTTC
>TRBV9|TRBJ1-1|NA|NA
CASSVDRAGEAFF
TGTGCCAGCAGCGTAGACAGGGCCGGAGAGGCTTTCTTT
>TRBV7-9|TRBJ1-1|NA|NA
CASSPGQKIKAFF
TGTGCCAGCAGCCCCGGACAGAAGATAAAAGCTTTCTTT
>TRBV6-4|TRBJ2-5|NA|few
CASSDSSRETQYF
TGTGCCAGCAGTGACTCGTCGCGCGAGACCCAGTACTTC
>TRBV4-1|TRBJ2-1|TRBD2|NA
CASSPRLLAGFRDNEQFF
TGCGCCAGCAGCCCCCGCCTACTAGCGGGGTTTCGGGACAATGAGCAGTTCTTC